This TCR beta chain derives from a study of T cells in localized non-small cell lung cancer. Study results and caveats: Turning up in adjacent lung were a median around 58 of the top 100 tumor clones. Highest T cell clonality was seen in uninvolved adjacent lung, surpassing that measured in tumor. The study linked higher blood T cell density to longer overall survival. The study sequenced only one region of the tumor. As a result, intratumor heterogeneity could not be excluded and remains possible.

A remark on this clone: Its antigen is undetermined.

The protocol was immunoSEQ multiplex PCR, while the TCRdb copy is restricted to in-frame clones and leaves out a portion. The table includes fewer than 20,000 clones, around 87% detected once. This receptor was identified in a woman aged 40-70 years with stage III lung adenocarcinoma. The material was peripheral blood mononuclear cells, obtained before any cancer treatment.

The CDR3 nucleotides are TGTGCCACTCTCTCCCCGGGGGGGAACACAGATACGCAGTATTTT. Encoded protein: CATLSPGGNTDTQYF. The genes are TRBV6-5 and TRBJ2-3; 8 bases agree with TRBD2. Trimming at V came to 10 bases and at J to 2 bases, leaving 11 bases not matched to a gene. This CDR3 has 15 amino acids. The germline CDR1 and CDR2 sequences are MNHEY and SVGAGI.